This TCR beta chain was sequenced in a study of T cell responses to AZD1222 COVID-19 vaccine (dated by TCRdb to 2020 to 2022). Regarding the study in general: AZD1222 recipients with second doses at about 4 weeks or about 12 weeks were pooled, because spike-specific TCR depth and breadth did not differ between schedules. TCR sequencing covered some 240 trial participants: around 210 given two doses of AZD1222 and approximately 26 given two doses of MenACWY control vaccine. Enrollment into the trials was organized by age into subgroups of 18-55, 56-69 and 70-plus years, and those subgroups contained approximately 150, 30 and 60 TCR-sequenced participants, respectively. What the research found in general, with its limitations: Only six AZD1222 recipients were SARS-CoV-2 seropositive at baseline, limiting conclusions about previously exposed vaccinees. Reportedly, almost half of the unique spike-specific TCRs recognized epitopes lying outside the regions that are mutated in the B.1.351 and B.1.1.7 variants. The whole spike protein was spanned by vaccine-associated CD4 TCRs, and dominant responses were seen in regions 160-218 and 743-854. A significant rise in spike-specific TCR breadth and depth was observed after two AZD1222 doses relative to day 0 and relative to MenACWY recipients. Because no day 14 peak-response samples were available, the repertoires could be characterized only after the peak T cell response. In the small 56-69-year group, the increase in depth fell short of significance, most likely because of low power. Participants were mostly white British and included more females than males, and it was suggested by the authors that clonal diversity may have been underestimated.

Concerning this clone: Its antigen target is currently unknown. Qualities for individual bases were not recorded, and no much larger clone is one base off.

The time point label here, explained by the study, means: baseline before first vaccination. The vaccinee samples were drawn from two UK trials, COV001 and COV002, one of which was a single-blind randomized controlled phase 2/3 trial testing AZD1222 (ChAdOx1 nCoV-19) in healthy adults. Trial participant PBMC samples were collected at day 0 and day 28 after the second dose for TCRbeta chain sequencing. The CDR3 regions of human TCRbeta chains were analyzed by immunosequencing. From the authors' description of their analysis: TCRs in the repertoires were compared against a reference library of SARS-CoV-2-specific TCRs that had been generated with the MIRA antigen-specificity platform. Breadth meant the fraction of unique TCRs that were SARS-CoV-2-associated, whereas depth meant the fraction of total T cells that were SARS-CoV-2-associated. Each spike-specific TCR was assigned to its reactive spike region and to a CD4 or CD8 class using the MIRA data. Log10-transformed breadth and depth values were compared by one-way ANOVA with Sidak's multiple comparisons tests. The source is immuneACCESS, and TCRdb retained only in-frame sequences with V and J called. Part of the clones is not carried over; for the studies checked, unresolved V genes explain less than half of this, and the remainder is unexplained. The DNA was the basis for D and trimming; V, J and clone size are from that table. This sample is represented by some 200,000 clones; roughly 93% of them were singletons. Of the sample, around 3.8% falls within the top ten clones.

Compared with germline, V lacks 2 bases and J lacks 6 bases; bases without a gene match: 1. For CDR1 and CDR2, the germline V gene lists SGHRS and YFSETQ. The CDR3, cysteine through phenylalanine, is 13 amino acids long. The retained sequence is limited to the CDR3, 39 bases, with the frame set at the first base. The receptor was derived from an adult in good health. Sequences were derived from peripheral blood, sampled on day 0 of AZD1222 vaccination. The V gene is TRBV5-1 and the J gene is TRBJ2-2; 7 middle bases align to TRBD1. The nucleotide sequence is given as TGCGCCAGCAGCTTTACAGGGGCCGGGGAGCTGTTTTTT. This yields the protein CASSFTGAGELFF.